This T cell receptor (beta chain) is drawn from a study of T-cell reconstitution after alpha-beta-depleted transplantation in children. V lost 0 bases and J lost 5; bases outside the gene matches: 10. The CDR3 covers 16 residues. Germline loops: CDR1 DFQATT, CDR2 SNEGSKA (reference sequence). This clonotype has a handful of counts. TCRbeta library preparation incorporated unique molecular identifiers. TCRdb re-analysed the PCR reads in MiXCR, keeping a single row per CDR3 protein. The sample gives 200,000 to 300,000 distinct CDR3 sequences, roughly 26% of which show up once; 2.6% is in the top ten. Sample: PBMCs, taken before TCRalphabeta/CD19-depleted stem cell transplant. J is TRBJ2-1 and V is TRBV20-1, with TRBD2 matching over 7 bases. The TCR was taken from a girl aged 2-9 years with Fanconi anemia, due to receive a stem cell transplant. The CDR3: CSARDPWTRAHNEQFF. In DNA, the CDR3 is TGCAGTGCTAGAGATCCGTGGACTAGGGCCCACAATGAGCAGTTCTTC.